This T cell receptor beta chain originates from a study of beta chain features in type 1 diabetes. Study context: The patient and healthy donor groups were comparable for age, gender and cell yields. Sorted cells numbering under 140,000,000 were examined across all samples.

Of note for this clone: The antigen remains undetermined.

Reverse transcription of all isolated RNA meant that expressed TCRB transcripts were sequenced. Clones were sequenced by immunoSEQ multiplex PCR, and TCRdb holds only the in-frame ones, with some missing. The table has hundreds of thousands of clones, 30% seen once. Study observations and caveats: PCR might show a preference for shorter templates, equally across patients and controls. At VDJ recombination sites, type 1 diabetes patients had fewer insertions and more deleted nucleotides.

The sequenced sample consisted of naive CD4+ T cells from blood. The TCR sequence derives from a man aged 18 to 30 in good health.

The CDR3 sequence: CASRPPVLDTQYF. CDR3 coding DNA: TGTGCCAGTAGGCCCCCGGTCTTGGATACGCAGTATTTT. This chain joins TRBV18 and TRBJ2-3; D ambiguous. Trimming pared 9 bases from V and 6 bases from J, leaving 16 bases between. CDR1 is KGHSH and CDR2 is LQKENI in the germline V gene. The CDR3 loop spans 13 amino acids.